The 18 T cell receptor beta chains reported below all come from one sample, sequenced in a study of identical twins. TCRdb passed the 5' RACE reads through MiXCR, listing each CDR3 protein once. Of about 100,000 distinct CDR3 sequences in the sample, roughly 6% were seen once. Sequenced input: memory T cells sorted from blood. These receptors all come from a woman between 45 and 60 years old in good health.

This chain uses TRBV4-2 with TRBJ2-7; D gene unclear. Germline V CDR1 and CDR2: LGHNA, YNFKEQ. The CDR3 spans 14 residues. V lost 1 base to trimming and J lost 2 bases, with 9 bases between them. The CDR3 sequence is CASSQGVWPYEQYF. In nucleotides, the CDR3 is TGTGCCAGCAGCCAAGGGGTCTGGCCCTACGAGCAGTACTTC.

This clonotype was counted between two and nine times. V and J are TRBV11-3 and TRBJ2-1, with D perhaps TRBD1 or TRBD2 (5 bases each). Trimming stripped 5 bases from V and 10 bases from J, with 15 bases between. The CDR3 extends over 13 amino acids. From germline, CDR1 is SGHNT and CDR2 YENEEA. This CDR3 is CASSLGGLQEQFF. Written as DNA, the CDR3 is TGTGCCAGCAGCCTTGGGGGTCTACAGGAGCAGTTCTTC.

The chain links TRBV20-1 to TRBJ2-1; 12 nucleotides line up with TRBD2. CDR3 length: 16 amino acids. Trimming removed 7 bases from V and 0 bases from J; junction bases left unmatched: 7. Germline V gene data show CDR1 as DFQATT and CDR2 as SNEGSKA (reference sequence). CDR3 bases: TGCAGTGTACGGACTAGCGGGACAGGCTCCTACAATGAGCAGTTCTTC. The encoded protein is CSVRTSGTGSYNEQFF.

There are many counts of this clonotype. The chain combines TRBV18 with TRBJ2-7; D is possibly TRBD2 (5 bases). The CDR3 runs 13 residues. V was cut by 0 bases and J by 7 bases, with 10 bases left in between. Per the germline V gene, CDR1 is KGHSH and CDR2 is LQKENI. The CDR3 loop reads CASSPPSGIEQYF. The CDR3 nucleotides read TGTGCCAGCTCACCACCCTCCGGGATTGAGCAGTACTTC.

This clonotype was seen only a few times. The gene calls are TRBV5-1 and TRBJ2-5, with D tentatively TRBD2 (5 bases). The CDR3 runs to 14 residues. Trimming stripped 7 bases from V and 4 bases from J, with 17 bases between. Looked up from germline, CDR1 is SGHRS and CDR2 is YFSETQ. The CDR3 DNA sequence: TGCGCCAGCGGGCTCGAGGGCGCTACAGAGACCCAGTACTTC. Amino acid sequence: CASGLEGATETQYF.

This clonotype was detected many times. The CDR3 loop is CASSLESGSGGTYEQYF. The DNA for the CDR3 is TGTGCCAGCAGTTTAGAATCGGGTAGCGGGGGCACCTACGAGCAGTACTTC. The rearrangement joins TRBV12-3 or TRBV12-4 to TRBJ2-7, with 9 nucleotides matching TRBD2. V lost 1 base to trimming and J lost 2 bases; unmatched junction nucleotides: 9. This CDR3 region has 17 residues.

This clonotype was detected only a few times. In DNA form, the CDR3 reads TGCGCCAGCAGCCGTAGCGGCAGCTCTGGAAACACCATATATTTT. This codes for CASSRSGSSGNTIYF. This rearrangement joins TRBV4-1 to TRBJ1-3; no definite D call. V lost 4 bases to trimming and J lost 0 bases, with 10 bases between them. This CDR3 region has 15 residues. Germline V CDR1 and CDR2: MGHRA, YSYEKL.

In its sample, this clonotype was seen a few times. The CDR3 DNA follows: TGTGCCAGCAGCTTAGAGCTTAGCGGGAGCTTAGAGCAGTTCTTC. This translates into CASSLELSGSLEQFF. This chain uses TRBV7-2 with TRBJ2-1; 9 bases fit TRBD2. The germline V gene encodes CDR1 SGHTA and CDR2 FQGNSA. Trimming at V came to 1 base and at J to 10 bases, leaving 8 bases not matched to a gene. This CDR3 is built from 15 residues.

This clonotype has ten or more counts. DNA for the CDR3: TGCAGCGTCGCTCCCGAGGCGGTCCGCGACACCGGGGAGCTGTTTTTT. Its translation is CSVAPEAVRDTGELFF. The rearrangement joins TRBV29-1 to TRBJ2-2; no clear D gene. In germline, CDR1 is SQVTM, CDR2 ANQGSEA. V was clipped by 6 bases and J by 3 bases, with 20 bases between them. The length of the CDR3 is 16 residues.

CDR3 nucleotides: TGCGCCAGCAGCTTGGCCCTAGCGGGAGGTGCCATTCCTTCAGATACGCAGTATTTT. Translation gives CASSLALAGGAIPSDTQYF. The chain links TRBV5-1 to TRBJ2-3, with 11 bases identical to TRBD2. V trimming: 0 bases; J trimming: 4 bases; junction bases outside the gene matches: 13. The CDR3 runs 19 residues. Germline-derived CDR1 and CDR2 are SGHRS and YFSETQ.

This clonotype was seen at least ten times. V is TRBV20-1 and J is TRBJ1-3; D is undetermined. From germline, CDR1 is DFQATT and CDR2 SNEGSKA (reference sequence). With 2 bases removed from V and 0 bases from J, the gap between germline ends came to 14 bases. This CDR3 has 16 amino acids. DNA of the CDR3: TGCAGTGCTAGATTTGGGCAGTCAAGCTCTGGAAACACCATATATTTT. Translated: CSARFGQSSSGNTIYF.

This chain uses TRBV5-5 with TRBJ2-7; no clear D. The CDR3 length is 13 residues. Per the germline V gene, CDR1 is SGHKS and CDR2 is YYEKEE (reference sequence). The V gene lost 4 bases and the J gene lost 2 bases, with 10 bases spanning the gap. Here the CDR3 DNA reads TGTGCCAGCAGCACATCCACAACCTACGAGCAGTACTTC. Translation: CASSTSTTYEQYF.

This clonotype appeared many times. The V and J genes are TRBV12-3 or TRBV12-4 and TRBJ1-5; D is possibly TRBD1 (6 bases). The length of the CDR3 is 14 residues. The V and J ends lost 5 bases and 2 bases respectively, with 10 bases between them. The CDR3 here is CASSLGGGNQPQHF. DNA of the CDR3: TGTGCCAGCAGTCTCGGGGGCGGCAATCAGCCCCAGCATTTT.

Ten or more counts support this clonotype. The chain has TRBV3-1 and TRBJ2-3; no reliable D call. The CDR3 extends over 12 amino acids. V was cut by 3 bases and J by 8 bases, with 9 bases left in between. Germline V gene data show CDR1 as LGHDT and CDR2 as YNNKEL (reference sequence). The CDR3 nucleotides are TGTGCCAGCAGCCATGGGGTCGGTACGCAGTATTTT. It codes for CASSHGVGTQYF.

This clonotype has a count of ten or more. This sequence joins TRBV7-3 and TRBJ2-7; weak D call: TRBD1 (6 bases). The CDR3 covers 16 residues. Trimming removed 1 base at V and 6 bases at J, with 19 bases between. CDR1 is SGHTA and CDR2 is FQGTGA in the germline V gene. DNA for the CDR3: TGTGCCAGCAGCTTAAACACCGTGGGGGCGAGCTTCGAGCAGTACTTC. Translated, it gives CASSLNTVGASFEQYF. Based on the CDR3 plus reference TRBV7-3 and TRBJ2-7, the full variable domain is GAGVSQTPSNKVTEKGKYVELRCDPISGHTALYWYRQSLGQGPEFLIYFQGTGAADDSGLPNDRFFAVRPEGSVSTLKIQRTERGDSAVYLCASSLNTVGASFEQYFGPGTRLTVT.

This clonotype was observed a handful of times. This chain uses TRBV4-1 with TRBJ1-1; D gene unclear. V was shortened by 3 bases and J by 5 bases, with 10 bases between the two germline ends. Germline V CDR1 and CDR2: MGHRA, YSYEKL. The CDR3 is 13 amino acids. The CDR3 loop reads CASSQLTGTEAFF. The CDR3 DNA reads TGCGCCAGCAGCCAGCTAACGGGGACTGAAGCTTTCTTT.

This clonotype was observed at least ten times. The chain combines TRBV4-1 with TRBJ2-4; 9 bases match TRBD1. Losses at the gene ends were 2 bases for V and 12 bases for J; bases not matched to a gene: 8. The CDR3 runs 14 residues. CDR1 and CDR2 (germline): MGHRA, YSYEKL. CDR3 in DNA: TGCGCCAGCAGCCAACCCCGGGACAGGGTCAGTCAGTACTTC. Translating it yields CASSQPRDRVSQYF.

This clonotype has a handful of counts. V is TRBV3-1 and J is TRBJ2-1, with unresolved D. Germline V lookup: CDR1 LGHDT, CDR2 YNNKEL (reference sequence). The V end was cut by 4 bases, the J end by 15 bases, with 25 bases between. This CDR3 has 15 amino acids. The CDR3 protein is CASSPQGWGINDLFF. The CDR3 DNA follows: TGTGCCAGCAGCCCACAAGGTTGGGGAATCAATGATTTGTTCTTC.